A single sample is the source of the 24 T cell receptor beta chains below, sequenced in a study of regulatory T cells in long-lasting Graves disease. Time point of the sample: newly diagnosed GD, antithyroid drugs for less than 3 months. PBMCs were the source of the RNA used for TCR sequencing. Arm-PCR with iRepertoire HTBI primers amplified the CDR3 regions for these TCR beta libraries. TCRdb called the multiplex PCR reads again in MiXCR, with one record for every CDR3 protein. The sample contains 200,000 to 250,000 distinct CDR3 sequences, around 17% of which appear only once. The source material was peripheral blood mononuclear cells (PBMCs), sampled at new diagnosis, from a patient treated with antithyroid drugs. The receptors were sampled from a female donor with Graves disease.

V and J are TRBV7-2 and TRBJ2-7; D unresolved. V was clipped by 3 bases and J by 3 bases, with 9 bases between them. The CDR3 runs to 13 residues. Germline V gives CDR1 SGHTA, CDR2 FQGNSA. The CDR3 reads CASSFSTYYEQYF. The CDR3 DNA is TGTGCCAGCAGCTTTAGCACATACTACGAGCAGTACTTC.

This clonotype has only a few counts. CDR3 sequence: CASSLGSGGNTGELFF. The CDR3 coding sequence is TGTGCCAGCAGCTTGGGTAGCGGAGGGAACACCGGGGAGCTGTTTTTT. The chain is built from TRBV7-9 and TRBJ2-2; D may be TRBD2 (6 bases). The CDR3 length is 16 residues. Per germline, CDR1 SEHNR and CDR2 FQNEAQ (reference sequence). The ends were cut back, 3 bases at V and 1 base at J, with 12 bases in the middle.

This clonotype occurred many times. The rearrangement links TRBV5-5 to TRBJ1-2; the D is unclear. CDR3 size: 14 residues. CDR1 is SGHKS, CDR2 YYEKEE, per germline (reference sequence). V was shortened by 0 bases and J by 5 bases, with 11 bases between the two germline ends. As DNA, the CDR3 is TGTGCCAGCAGCTTGGGTGGGATAGGGTATGGCTACACCTTC. Protein: CASSLGGIGYGYTF.

The chain combines TRBV2 with TRBJ2-3, with 10 bases that match TRBD2. This CDR3 has 16 amino acids. Trimming cost V 7 bases and J 5 bases; bases outside gene matches: 12. Germline CDR1 reads SNHLY; CDR2 reads FYNNEI. The CDR3 region is CASMEKLAGWVDTQYF. The DNA for the CDR3 is TGTGCCAGCATGGAGAAACTAGCGGGATGGGTAGATACGCAGTATTTT.

This clonotype was recorded many times. The chain employs TRBV20-1 and TRBJ1-5, with 8 bases lining up with TRBD1. The CDR3 loop spans 11 amino acids. V trimming: 3 bases; J trimming: 11 bases; junction bases outside the gene matches: 3. Looked up from germline, CDR1 is DFQATT and CDR2 is SNEGSKA (reference sequence). The CDR3 nucleotides read TGCAGTGCTAGTACAGGGGGGTCCCAGCATTTT. Translating gives CSASTGGSQHF.

This clonotype was recorded a few times. A much larger clone sits a single nucleotide away, making a read error possible. The chain employs TRBV28 and TRBJ2-5; no firm D call. The CDR3 sequence is 14 residues long. The germline V gene encodes CDR1 MDHEN and CDR2 SYDVKM. The DNA of the CDR3 is TGTGCCGGCAGCCCGACCATCCCGAGGGAGACCCAGTACTTC. Amino acids: CAGSPTIPRETQYF.

This clonotype showed up many times. The rearrangement uses TRBV24-1 and TRBJ2-3, with 10 positions matching TRBD2. V was clipped by 2 bases and J by 9 bases; unmatched bases: 4. Germline lookup yields CDR1 KGHDR and CDR2 SFDVKD. This CDR3 region has 14 residues. The CDR3 DNA is TGTGCCACCAGTGATTCTGGACTAGCGGAGACGCAGTATTTT. Its protein product is CATSDSGLAETQYF.

The chain recombines TRBV7-9 with TRBJ1-2, with D perhaps matching TRBD1 (6 bases). This CDR3 has 15 amino acids. CDR1 and CDR2 (germline): SEHNR, FQNEAQ (reference sequence). V lost 0 bases and J lost 2, with 10 bases in between. CDR3 sequence reads: CASSLANRANYGYTF. CDR3 sequence (DNA): TGTGCCAGCAGCTTAGCGAACAGGGCAAACTATGGCTACACCTTC.

This clonotype was detected many times. J is TRBJ2-7 and V is TRBV3-1; D might be TRBD2 (6 bases). The CDR3 is 12 residues long. Trimming shortened V by 4 bases and J by 4 bases, and 8 bases separated the two germline ends. CDR1 is LGHDT, CDR2 YNNKEL, per germline (reference sequence). Written as DNA, the CDR3 is TGTGCCAGCAGCCGGCTAGCGTACGAGCAGTACTTC. This encodes CASSRLAYEQYF.

To note about this clonotype: It may be a read error: a sequence one base away is much more abundant. The chain joins TRBV20-1 to TRBJ2-1, with TRBD1 matching over 9 bases. The J segment lost 10 bases and the V segment lost 5 bases, leaving 15 bases of the junction unmatched. Germline V gene data show CDR1 as DFQATT and CDR2 as SNEGSKA (reference sequence). The CDR3 is 15 residues long. The DNA of the CDR3 is TGCAGTGCTCAGGGACAGGGAAGATCCTCCTACGAGCAGTTCTTC. This gives the protein CSAQGQGRSSYEQFF.

Ten or more counts support this clonotype. The V and J genes are TRBV6-1 and TRBJ1-1; tentative D call: TRBD1 (5 bases). V gave up 6 bases and J gave up 2 bases, with 10 bases separating them. CDR1 is MNHNS and CDR2 is SASEGT in the germline V gene. The CDR3 consists of 13 residues. The CDR3 nucleotides read TGTGCCAGCAGAACCGACAGCAACACTGAAGCTTTCTTT. Its translation: CASRTDSNTEAFF.

Ten or more counts support this clonotype. V and J are TRBV11-2 and TRBJ1-3, with D hard to call. This CDR3 contains 15 residues. Germline CDR1 and CDR2: SGHAT and FQNNGV. V was cut by 0 bases and J by 0 bases, with 6 bases left in between. CDR3 sequence: CASSLDGISGNTIYF. DNA of the CDR3: TGTGCCAGCAGCTTAGACGGGATCTCTGGAAACACCATATATTTT.

This clonotype was observed many times. J is TRBJ2-7 and V is TRBV6-5; no clear D. The germline V and J ends were trimmed by 0 bases and 3 bases, with 9 bases remaining between them. CDR1 is MNHEY, CDR2 SVGAGI, per germline. This CDR3 spans 14 amino acids. CDR3 amino acids: CASSYSRRRYEQYF. CDR3 DNA: TGTGCCAGCAGTTACTCCCGCAGGCGCTACGAGCAGTACTTC.

Concerning this clonotype: This likely came from a read error, as a far larger clone is one base away. This rearrangement joins TRBV7-9 to TRBJ2-3, with a weak D call TRBD2 (5 bases). CDR1 and CDR2 from the germline V gene are SEHNR and FQNEAQ (reference sequence). This CDR3 spans 14 amino acids. CDR3 in amino acids: CASSWAGSRDTQYF. Here the CDR3 DNA reads TGTGCCAGCAGCTGGGCGGGTAGCAGAGATACGCAGTATTTT.

This clonotype occurred many times. The J gene is TRBJ2-2, the V gene TRBV7-2, with D hard to call. V lost 4 bases, J lost 4 bases, and 16 bases lay in between. Germline CDR1 SGHTA, CDR2 FQGNSA. This CDR3 has 16 residues. Here the CDR3 reads CASSSFPRGGTGELFF. DNA for the CDR3: TGTGCCAGCAGCTCCTTCCCCCGAGGTGGCACCGGGGAGCTGTTTTTT.

The rearrangement joins TRBV7-2 to TRBJ2-5; tentatively, D is TRBD2 (7 bases). V gave up 3 bases and J gave up 5 bases, with 16 bases separating them. The CDR3 spans 15 residues. CDR1 and CDR2 from the germline V gene are SGHTA and FQGNSA. CDR3 sequence (DNA): TGTGCCAGCAGCTTCCTGGGGGGGCTAAGGGAGACCCAGTACTTC. It translates to CASSFLGGLRETQYF.

This clonotype came up a few times. The rearrangement links TRBV10-2 to TRBJ2-7, with D uncertain. V lost 7 bases to trimming and J lost 4 bases, with 17 bases between them. The germline CDR1 and CDR2 sequences are WSHSY and SAAADI. This CDR3 has 14 residues. CDR3: CASKLRIASYEQYF. The CDR3 nucleotides are TGCGCCAGCAAATTGCGGATCGCCTCGTACGAGCAGTACTTC.

This clonotype was observed many times. The chain employs TRBV6-2 or TRBV6-3 and TRBJ2-1; 7 positions agree with TRBD2. The CDR3 loop spans 15 amino acids. Germline lookup yields CDR1 MNHEY and CDR2 SVGEGT. V lost 8 bases, J lost 5 bases, and 12 bases stayed unmatched. Here the CDR3 reads CASRPLASGHNEQFF. The CDR3 bases are TGTGCCAGCCGCCCCTTGGCTAGCGGACACAATGAGCAGTTCTTC.

This clonotype is a singleton in its sample. This chain uses TRBV5-1 with TRBJ1-3; maybe TRBD1 (6 bases). The CDR3 is 16 amino acids. The V end lost 0 bases, the J end lost 3 bases, and 13 bases lay between the germline ends. CDR1 and CDR2 from the germline V gene are SGHRS and YFSETQ. CDR3 bases: TGCGCCAGCAGCTTGGCCGGGGGGCTGGGTGGAAACACCATATATTTT. Encoded protein: CASSLAGGLGGNTIYF.

This clonotype was seen many times. The J gene is TRBJ2-3, the V gene TRBV28, with D possibly matching TRBD2 (6 bases). The CDR3 extends over 18 amino acids. Trimming took 2 bases from V and 0 from J, leaving 18 bases between them. The germline gives CDR1 MDHEN, CDR2 SYDVKM. CDR3 DNA: TGTGCCAGCAGTTTACCGCGGGACGGAATATTTAGCACAGATACGCAGTATTTT. Its protein product is CASSLPRDGIFSTDTQYF.

This chain links TRBV11-1 with TRBJ2-1, with TRBD2 matching over 10 bases. The CDR3 runs 17 residues. Germline values: CDR1 SGHAT, CDR2 FQDESV (reference sequence). V lost 2 bases to trimming and J lost 7 bases; unmatched junction nucleotides: 11. The DNA of the CDR3 is TGTGCCAGCAGCTTAAATGGGGGACTAGCGAGTAGGAATGAGCAGTTCTTC. It translates to CASSLNGGLASRNEQFF.

This clonotype showed up many times. The chain uses TRBV6-4 and TRBJ1-2; the match to TRBD1 covers 8 bases. CDR3 length equals 13 residues. V gave up 5 bases and J gave up 6 bases; unmatched junction bases: 5. Germline loops: CDR1 MRHNA, CDR2 SNTAGT. The CDR3 reads CASSQDRVDGYTF. The DNA for the CDR3 is TGTGCCAGCAGTCAGGACAGGGTAGATGGCTACACCTTC.

This clonotype has at least ten counts. The V call is TRBV6-1, the J call TRBJ2-3; 7 bases match TRBD2. In germline, CDR1 is MNHNS, CDR2 SASEGT. With 7 bases clipped from V and 5 bases from J, the junction kept 12 bases outside the gene matches. CDR3 length: 15 amino acids. DNA for the CDR3: TGTGCCAGCACCCCTCTTCGGGGGAGGGTAGATACGCAGTATTTT. Amino acids: CASTPLRGRVDTQYF.

This clonotype was detected ten times or more. CDR3 bases: TGTGCCAGTAGTAGGCAGGGTGACTATGGCTACACCTTC. This gives the protein CASSRQGDYGYTF. The chain joins TRBV19 to TRBJ1-2; TRBD1 might be the D (5 bases). Deletions cut 4 bases from V and 3 bases from J, with 9 bases between. The CDR3 sequence is 13 residues long. Germline V gives CDR1 LNHDA, CDR2 SQIVND (reference sequence).